This T cell receptor (beta chain) is drawn from a study of T cells in localized non-small cell lung cancer (dated by TCRdb to 2019 to 2021). With regard to the full study: T cell repertoires of 236 early-stage NSCLC patients were analyzed, with tumors being compared against uninvolved tumor-adjacent lungs. The cohort consisted of approximately 240 treatment-naive NSCLC patients whose localized lung tumors had been resected. The mean age of the NSCLC patients was about 62 years, with about 130 men and nearly 110 women. Results and caveats for the whole study, not just this receptor: A median of approximately 53 of the top 100 tumor clones turned up in the paired uninvolved adjacent lung, and 28 of those clones also ranked among the top 100 of that same adjacent lung. Higher blood T cell density associated with longer overall survival, while higher adjacent-lung clonality associated with shorter survival. Uninvolved tumor-adjacent lung showed the highest T cell clonality, higher than tumor, which suggests more focused antigenic responses in the uninvolved tumor-adjacent lung. Because the study design was exploratory, TCR variables were selected using unadjusted p-values without false-discovery rate correction. Multi-region tumor sequencing was not performed, so intratumor heterogeneity could not be excluded.

TCR beta CDR3 regions were sequenced from DNA using the immunoSEQ Assay. Turning to the authors' computational methods: To compute T cell density, TCR beta template counts were normalized to usable DNA, which was estimated by amplifying housekeeping genes. Using the preseqR package, richness was estimated by extrapolating to 120,000 templates for tissue samples and 400,000 templates for PBMC samples. Clonality was defined by subtracting Pielou's evenness from one. Differential abundance testing on productive amino-acid clonotypes, with a minimum total count of 5 and an alpha of 0.1, was used to identify tissue-enriched TCRs. The Jaccard Index and the Morisita Overlap Index were used to quantify repertoire overlap between compartments. GLIPH grouped TCR beta CDR3s together with public tetramer-defined viral CDR3s, and a viral motif had to include at least three viral sequences and also show V-gene enrichment. In TCRdb, the immuneACCESS table is reduced to in-frame sequences with V and J assigned. These tables do not hold every clone; where another copy was compared, an unresolved V gene accounts for under half, and the others remain unexplained. V and J calls and clone size come straight from that table; D and trimming were deduced from the DNA. The sample table lists 50,000 to 70,000 clones, approximately 90% of them with a count of one. The leading ten clones occupy just under 20% of the sample.

Comments on this clone: Its target antigen remains unknown. No base quality information exists; no much larger clone differs at one position.

The CDR3 covers 13 residues, taking in both the cysteine and the phenylalanine. Only the CDR3 part of the read is kept: 39 bases, read in frame from the first base. The CDR1 and CDR2 encoded by the germline V gene are LGHNA and YSLEER. The germline ends are 8 bases apart after V is trimmed by 4 bases and J by 3 bases. At diagnosis, peripheral blood, uninvolved tumor-adjacent lung and tumor were collected and were preserved as a mix of fresh-frozen and FFPE material. Blood samples were analyzed as peripheral blood mononuclear cells for TCR repertoire profiling. This clonotype was sampled from a man aged 35-69 years with stage I lung adenocarcinoma. This sample comprised peripheral blood, obtained before any cancer treatment. This chain joins TRBV4-3 to TRBJ2-3, with the identity of the D gene unclear. The CDR3 reads as follows: CASSLTRTDTQYF. The DNA is as follows: TGCGCCAGCAGCCTCACCCGGACAGATACGCAGTATTTT.